This TCR beta chain was obtained from a study of Tregs in tolerant kidney transplant recipients. Turning to the study itself: Mixed chimerism was transient after nonmyeloablative marrow transplants from related graft donors. Activated donor B cells came from roughly ten-day culture on CD40L 3T3 cells.

Details on this clone: As yet, its antigen is unknown.

V was clipped by 0 bases and J by 11 bases; unmatched bases: 17. The germline V gene has CDR1 LGHNA and CDR2 YNFKEQ. The CDR3 length is 19 residues. The study's findings and limits: This study did not directly address biological reproducibility. In tolerant patients, donor-specific Tregs outgrew total Tregs, suggesting antigen-driven expansion.

The protocol was immunoSEQ multiplex PCR, while the TCRdb copy is restricted to in-frame clones and leaves out a portion. The table lists about 1,700 clones, roughly two fifths of them singletons. The chain joins TRBV4-2 to TRBJ1-6; 9 nucleotides line up with TRBD1. Sequencing was carried out using Tregs from blood cultured with allogeneic cells. The receptor comes from a human patient who received a combined kidney and bone marrow transplant. Some T cells may be provided by the graft donor. In DNA, the CDR3 is TGTGCCAGCAGCCAAGATCCGGTCGGCGGACAGGGGCTCGGGACACCCCTCCACTTT. Its protein product is CASSQDPVGGQGLGTPLHF.